Listed here are 21 T cell receptor beta chains from one sample, sequenced in a study of T cells in Graves' hyperthyroidism and ophthalmopathy. The CDR3 regions of TCR beta were amplified from RNA transcripts. The HTBI primer set drove a first-round RT-PCR of the TCR CDR3. TCRdb re-analysed the multiplex PCR reads in MiXCR, keeping a single row per CDR3 protein. The sample consists of a few hundred thousand distinct CDR3 sequences, 15% to 20% of them appearing once. Input material: blood. All receptors derive from a woman aged 18 to 35 with Graves' ophthalmopathy.

This clonotype has a count of ten or more. The V and J genes are TRBV20-1 and TRBJ2-3, with a weak D call TRBD1 (5 bases). CDR1 and CDR2 (germline): DFQATT, SNEGSKA (reference sequence). This CDR3 has 15 amino acids. V lost 5 bases and J 2 bases, leaving 17 bases between the germline ends. The CDR3 protein is CSAYPLWGHTDTQYF. Written as DNA, the CDR3 is TGCAGTGCTTACCCCTTATGGGGCCACACAGATACGCAGTATTTT.

This clonotype came up many times. The genes are TRBV5-6 and TRBJ2-7; 10 bases align to TRBD2. Germline V lookup: CDR1 SGHDT, CDR2 YYEEEE. The CDR3 is 14 amino acids. Losses at the gene ends were 1 base for V and 3 bases for J; bases not matched to a gene: 1. CDR3 protein: CASSLIAGGYEQYF. For the CDR3, the DNA is TGTGCCAGCAGCTTGATAGCGGGGGGCTACGAGCAGTACTTC.

The chain uses TRBV13 and TRBJ2-2, with a tentative D call TRBD2 (7 bases). The CDR3 runs 15 residues. In germline, CDR1 is PRHDT, CDR2 FYEKMQ (reference sequence). Between the trimmed V and J ends, which lost 1 base and 8 bases, there was a span of 14 bases. The CDR3 DNA sequence: TGTGCCAGCAGCTTAGCGGGGGGCCATTTTGGGGAGCTGTTTTTT. Its translation: CASSLAGGHFGELFF.

In its sample, this clonotype was seen many times. The chain carries TRBV28 and TRBJ2-7, with D unclear. Per the germline V gene, CDR1 is MDHEN and CDR2 is SYDVKM. The CDR3 has 12 amino acids. V was pared by 7 bases and J by 7 bases, with 14 bases between. DNA for the CDR3: TGTGCCAGCATTCCCAGGAGTGGAGAGCAGTACTTC. Amino acids: CASIPRSGEQYF.

The chain recombines TRBV19 with TRBJ1-1; possibly TRBD1 for D (5 bases). The CDR3 covers 16 residues. The germline V gene encodes CDR1 LNHDA and CDR2 SQIVND (reference sequence). V was pared by 4 bases and J by 0 bases, with 15 bases between. CDR3 nucleotide sequence: TGTGCCAGTAGTACCCTCCGCCAGGGTGTGAACACTGAAGCTTTCTTT. Translating it yields CASSTLRQGVNTEAFF.

The chain carries TRBV7-9 and TRBJ1-2; D is perhaps TRBD1 (6 bases). Germline V gene lookup returns CDR1 SEHNR and CDR2 FQNEAQ (reference sequence). The CDR3 is made up of 11 amino acids. V gave up 5 bases and J gave up 7 bases, with 8 bases separating them. This CDR3 is CASSQGIGYTF. The CDR3 DNA reads TGTGCCAGCAGCCAGGGGATTGGCTACACCTTC.

This clonotype turned up a few times. This may arise from a read error, as a much more abundant clone is one base away. The chain employs TRBV20-1 and TRBJ2-7; TRBD1 aligns across 8 bases. Per germline, CDR1 DFQATT and CDR2 SNEGSKA (reference sequence). This CDR3 is 15 amino acids long. CDR3 loop: CSAYTGTGKPYKQYF. The CDR3 nucleotides read TGCAGTGCTTATACCGGGACAGGAAAGCCCTACAAGCAGTACTTC.

This clonotype showed up just a few times. This sequence joins TRBV20-1 and TRBJ2-1; TRBD1 agrees at 10 bases. Germline V gene lookup returns CDR1 DFQATT and CDR2 SNEGSKA (reference sequence). V trimming: 2 bases; J trimming: 6 bases; junction bases outside the gene matches: 7. The CDR3 has 15 amino acids. The CDR3 loop reads CSARKDRGRFNEQFF. The CDR3 nucleotides read TGCAGTGCTAGAAAAGACAGGGGGCGGTTCAATGAGCAGTTCTTC.

This clonotype was found a few times. The chain recombines TRBV6-4 with TRBJ1-5, with TRBD1 as a possible D gene (6 bases). V was trimmed by 5 bases and J by 0 bases, leaving 11 bases between them. Germline V gene sequence: CDR1 MRHNA, CDR2 SNTAGT. The CDR3 sequence is 15 residues long. The CDR3 bases are TGTGCCAGCAGTAACTGGACAGCTAGCAATCAGCCCCAGCATTTT. It specifies CASSNWTASNQPQHF.

This clonotype was recorded at least ten times. The chain employs TRBV30 and TRBJ2-7; 9 nucleotides match TRBD2. Looked up from germline, CDR1 is GTSNPN and CDR2 is SVGIG (reference sequence). The CDR3 has 11 amino acids. The junction had 2 bases not matched to a gene; V was cut back by 8 bases and J by 3 bases. CDR3 sequence: CAVSGSYEQYF. CDR3 DNA: TGTGCCGTTAGCGGGAGCTACGAGCAGTACTTC.

This clonotype has a handful of counts. The chain couples TRBV4-3 to TRBJ2-1, with 8 bases identical to TRBD2. Trimming at V came to 3 bases and at J to 14 bases, leaving 9 bases not matched to a gene. This CDR3 is 13 amino acids long. From germline, CDR1 is LGHNA and CDR2 YSLEER. The CDR3 here is CASSQFLGGEEFF. CDR3 bases: TGCGCCAGCAGCCAGTTCCTCGGGGGGGAGGAGTTCTTC.

In this sample, this clonotype turned up many times. This rearrangement joins TRBV18 to TRBJ2-3; 10 bases agree with TRBD2. This CDR3 has 17 amino acids. CDR1 is KGHSH and CDR2 is LQKENI in the germline V gene. With V trimmed by 2 bases and J by 5 bases, 10 bases remained unmatched. CDR3 sequence (DNA): TGTGCCAGCTCACCAATGCCTAGCGGGGGTGGTGGAGATACGCAGTATTTT. Protein product: CASSPMPSGGGGDTQYF.

This clonotype showed up many times. The chain has TRBV7-2 and TRBJ2-7; TRBD2 matches 8 bases. The CDR3 consists of 13 residues. J lost 7 bases, V lost 5 bases, and 7 bases had no gene match. Germline values: CDR1 SGHTA, CDR2 FQGNSA. CDR3 sequence: CASSPSGRIEQYF. As DNA, the CDR3 is TGTGCCAGCAGCCCGAGCGGGAGAATTGAGCAGTACTTC.

Many counts were recorded for this clonotype. This sequence joins TRBV7-2 and TRBJ2-7; D unclear. Germline V gene sequence: CDR1 SGHTA, CDR2 FQGNSA. V was cut by 1 base and J by 4 bases, with 8 bases left in between. This CDR3 is 13 amino acids long. CDR3 DNA: TGTGCCAGCAGCTTAGGGGTGGGTTACGAGCAGTACTTC. It is translated as CASSLGVGYEQYF. Supplemented by reference TRBV7-2 and TRBJ2-7, the full variable domain reads GAGVSQSPSNKVTEKGKDVELRCDPISGHTALYWYRQSLGQGLEFLIYFQGNSAPDKSGLPSDRFSAERTGGSVSTLTIQRTQQEDSAVYLCASSLGVGYEQYFGPGTRLTVT.

J is TRBJ2-7 and V is TRBV27; no definite D call. The CDR3 consists of 14 residues. The V end lost 3 bases, the J end lost 2 bases, and 11 bases lay between the germline ends. Germline CDR1 reads MNHEY; CDR2 reads SMNVEV (reference sequence). The chain's CDR3 is CASSFLELPYEQYF. DNA of the CDR3: TGTGCCAGCAGTTTCCTGGAGCTTCCCTACGAGCAGTACTTC.

Ten or more counts support this clonotype. The rearrangement joins TRBV28 to TRBJ2-7, with 10 nucleotides matching TRBD2. The CDR3 length is 15 residues. With V trimmed by 5 bases and J by 0 bases, 4 bases remained unmatched. The germline V gene has CDR1 MDHEN and CDR2 SYDVKM. The CDR3 loop is CASSEGTSDSYEQYF. The CDR3 region has the DNA TGTGCCAGCAGTGAAGGGACTAGCGACTCCTACGAGCAGTACTTC.

The J gene is TRBJ2-1, the V gene TRBV6-1; D not certain. Germline V lookup: CDR1 MNHNS, CDR2 SASEGT. The CDR3 is 15 amino acids. Deletions cut 7 bases from V and 1 base from J, with 14 bases between. Written as DNA, the CDR3 is TGTGCCAGCACCCCGGTCGGCGGTTCCTACAATGAGCAGTTCTTC. Translation: CASTPVGGSYNEQFF.

This clonotype showed up just a few times. The genes are TRBV4-1 and TRBJ1-5, with D maybe TRBD1 (5 bases). Germline-derived CDR1 and CDR2 are MGHRA and YSYEKL. The CDR3 has 15 amino acids. V was clipped by 4 bases and J by 3 bases, with 13 bases between them. The DNA of the CDR3 is TGCGCCAGCAGCCTTACTACAGGTTTCAATCAGCCCCAGCATTTT. It specifies CASSLTTGFNQPQHF.

This clonotype was picked up many times. The rearrangement links TRBV28 to TRBJ2-1, with 10 bases matching TRBD2. The CDR3 has 15 residues. In germline, CDR1 is MDHEN, CDR2 SYDVKM. V dropped 5 bases and J dropped 7; count of bases not matched to a gene: 8. CDR3 DNA sequence: TGTGCCAGCAGTCTAGCGGGAGTCTTCACAAATGAGCAGTTCTTC. Amino acids: CASSLAGVFTNEQFF.

This chain connects TRBV6-1 to TRBJ1-4; D is perhaps TRBD1 (5 bases). The germline V and J ends were trimmed by 6 bases and 4 bases, with 15 bases remaining between them. Germline lookup yields CDR1 MNHNS and CDR2 SASEGT. The length of the CDR3 is 15 residues. This CDR3 reads CASSTDRLFNEKLFF. For the CDR3, the DNA is TGTGCCAGCAGCACAGACAGACTTTTTAATGAAAAACTGTTTTTT.

This clonotype came up many times. The DNA for the CDR3 is TGTGCCATCAGTGAGGCCGGGACAGCGAACACTGAAGCTTTCTTT. Residues: CAISEAGTANTEAFF. The chain couples TRBV10-3 to TRBJ1-1; 7 bases line up with TRBD1. CDR1 and CDR2 from the germline V gene are ENHRY and SYGVKD. The CDR3 loop spans 15 amino acids. Trimming took 2 bases from V and 1 from J; bases not matched to a gene: 4.